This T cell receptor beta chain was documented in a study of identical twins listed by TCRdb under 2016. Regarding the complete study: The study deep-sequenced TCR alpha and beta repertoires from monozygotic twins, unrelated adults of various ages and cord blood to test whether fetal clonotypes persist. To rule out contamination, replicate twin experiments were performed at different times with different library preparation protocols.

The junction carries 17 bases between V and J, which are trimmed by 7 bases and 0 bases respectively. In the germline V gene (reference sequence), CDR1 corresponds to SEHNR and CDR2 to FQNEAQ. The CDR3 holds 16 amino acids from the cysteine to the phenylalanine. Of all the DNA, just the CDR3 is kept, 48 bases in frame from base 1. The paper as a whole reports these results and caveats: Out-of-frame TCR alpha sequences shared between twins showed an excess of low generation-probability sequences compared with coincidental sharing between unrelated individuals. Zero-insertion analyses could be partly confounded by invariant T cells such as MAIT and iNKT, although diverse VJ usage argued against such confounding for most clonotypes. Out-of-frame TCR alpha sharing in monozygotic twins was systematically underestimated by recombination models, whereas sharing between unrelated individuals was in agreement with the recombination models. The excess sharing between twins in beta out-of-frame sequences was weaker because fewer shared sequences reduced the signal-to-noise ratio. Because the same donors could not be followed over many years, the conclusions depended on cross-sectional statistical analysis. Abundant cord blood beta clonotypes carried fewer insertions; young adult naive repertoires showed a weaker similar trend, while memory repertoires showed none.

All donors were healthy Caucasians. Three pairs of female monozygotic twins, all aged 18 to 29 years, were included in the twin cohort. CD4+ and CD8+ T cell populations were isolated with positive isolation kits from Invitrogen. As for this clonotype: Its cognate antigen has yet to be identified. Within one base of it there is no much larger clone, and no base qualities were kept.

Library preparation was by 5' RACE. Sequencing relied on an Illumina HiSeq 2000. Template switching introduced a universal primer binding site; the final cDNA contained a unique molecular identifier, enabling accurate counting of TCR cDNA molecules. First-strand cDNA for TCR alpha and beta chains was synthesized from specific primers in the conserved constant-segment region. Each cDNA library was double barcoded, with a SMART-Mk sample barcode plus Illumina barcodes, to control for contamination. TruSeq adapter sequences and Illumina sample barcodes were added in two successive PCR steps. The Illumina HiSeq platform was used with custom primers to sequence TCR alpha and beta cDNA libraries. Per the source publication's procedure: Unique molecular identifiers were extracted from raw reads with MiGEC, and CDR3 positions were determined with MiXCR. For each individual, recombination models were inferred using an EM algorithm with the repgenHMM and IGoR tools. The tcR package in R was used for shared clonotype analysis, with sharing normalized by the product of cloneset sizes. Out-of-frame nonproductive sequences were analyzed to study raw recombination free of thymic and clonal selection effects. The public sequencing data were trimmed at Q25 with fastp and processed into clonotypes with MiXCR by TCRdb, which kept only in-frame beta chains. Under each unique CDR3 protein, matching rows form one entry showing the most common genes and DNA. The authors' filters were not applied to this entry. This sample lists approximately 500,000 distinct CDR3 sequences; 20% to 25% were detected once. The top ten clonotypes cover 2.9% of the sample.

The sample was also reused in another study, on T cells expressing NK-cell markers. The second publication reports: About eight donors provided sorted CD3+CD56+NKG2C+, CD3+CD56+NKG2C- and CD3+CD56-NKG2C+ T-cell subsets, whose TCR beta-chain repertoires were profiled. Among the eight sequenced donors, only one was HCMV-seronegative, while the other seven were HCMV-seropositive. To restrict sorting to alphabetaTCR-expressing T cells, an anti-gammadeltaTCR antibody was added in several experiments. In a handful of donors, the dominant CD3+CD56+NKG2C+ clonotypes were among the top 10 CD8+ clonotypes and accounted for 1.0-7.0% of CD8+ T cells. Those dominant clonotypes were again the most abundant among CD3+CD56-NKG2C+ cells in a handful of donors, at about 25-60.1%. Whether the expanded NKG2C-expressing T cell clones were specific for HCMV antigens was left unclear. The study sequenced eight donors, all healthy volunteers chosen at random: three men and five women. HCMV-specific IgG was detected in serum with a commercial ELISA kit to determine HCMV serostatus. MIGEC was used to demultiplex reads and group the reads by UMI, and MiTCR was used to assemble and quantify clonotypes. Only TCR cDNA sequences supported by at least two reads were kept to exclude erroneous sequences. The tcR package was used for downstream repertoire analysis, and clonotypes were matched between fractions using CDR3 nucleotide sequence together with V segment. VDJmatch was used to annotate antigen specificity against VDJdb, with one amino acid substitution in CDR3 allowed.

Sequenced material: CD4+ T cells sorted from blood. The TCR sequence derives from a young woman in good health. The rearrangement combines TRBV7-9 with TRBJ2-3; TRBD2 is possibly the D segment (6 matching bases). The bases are TGTGCCAGCACCACGTACCGCGGGGCTAGCACAGATACGCAGTATTTT. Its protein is CASTTYRGASTDTQYF.